This is a list of T cell receptor beta chains from one sample in a study of blood T cell repertoires in COVID-19. Repertoires were generated with immunoSEQ multiplex PCR, while TCRdb's copy carries only in-frame clones and drops some. The sample lists more than 95,000 clones; about 82% were seen once. Sequenced input: peripheral blood. The receptors stem from a human donor in a cohort sampled during active COVID-19. CDR3s include the opening cysteine and the closing phenylalanine or tryptophan. The order of the fields is D gene, clone size, J gene, V gene, CDR3 DNA, CDR3 protein. The D gene is left open where the match is weak. Expanded clones get a size class; other rows say once, few or many, or leave the size out.

d_call: NA
clone_size: NA
j_call: TRBJ2-7
v_call: TRBV27
cdr3_nt: TGTGCCAGCAGTTTGGGCCTCTCCTACGAGCAGTACTTC
cdr3_aa: CASSLGLSYEQYF

d_call: TRBD2
clone_size: NA
j_call: TRBJ2-3
v_call: TRBV2
cdr3_nt: TGTGCCAGCAGTGGGGGGATGGGTGCGGGAGGGCCCACAGATACGCAGTATTTT
cdr3_aa: CASSGGMGAGGPTDTQYF

d_call: NA
clone_size: NA
j_call: TRBJ1-2
v_call: TRBV19
cdr3_nt: TGTGCCAGTAGTAGGGCGTCCCAAGCTAACTATGGCTACACCTTC
cdr3_aa: CASSRASQANYGYTF

d_call: TRBD1
clone_size: NA
j_call: TRBJ1-2
v_call: TRBV6-5
cdr3_nt: TGTGCCAGCAGCAATCCGGGACAGGGTAGCTATGGCTACACCTTC
cdr3_aa: CASSNPGQGSYGYTF

d_call: TRBD1
clone_size: NA
j_call: TRBJ2-1
v_call: TRBV6-1
cdr3_nt: TGTGCCAGCAGTGATACTAGGACAGGGGGCAATGAGCAGTTCTTC
cdr3_aa: CASSDTRTGGNEQFF

d_call: TRBD1
clone_size: NA
j_call: TRBJ1-2
v_call: TRBV5-6
cdr3_nt: TGTGCCAGCAGCTTGGGTCAGGGGGCGTCCTATGGCTACACCTTC
cdr3_aa: CASSLGQGASYGYTF

d_call: NA
clone_size: NA
j_call: TRBJ2-3
v_call: TRBV10-3
cdr3_nt: TGTGCCATCAGTGAGTCGGGGCGGGACACAGATACGCAGTATTTT
cdr3_aa: CAISESGRDTDTQYF

d_call: NA
clone_size: NA
j_call: TRBJ2-1
v_call: TRBV7-8
cdr3_nt: TGTGCCAGCAGCTTAGTGTCCGGGACACGGAACCACAATGAGCAGTTCTTC
cdr3_aa: CASSLVSGTRNHNEQFF

d_call: NA
clone_size: NA
j_call: TRBJ2-3
v_call: TRBV18
cdr3_nt: TGTGCCAGCTCCCCGGGACTGGGGAGGGATACGCAGTATTTT
cdr3_aa: CASSPGLGRDTQYF

d_call: NA
clone_size: NA
j_call: TRBJ1-3
v_call: TRBV3-1/TRBV3-2
cdr3_nt: TGTGCCAGCAGCCCCACAGGGCCGGTCACCATATATTTT
cdr3_aa: CASSPTGPVTIYF

d_call: NA
clone_size: NA
j_call: TRBJ1-1
v_call: TRBV2
cdr3_nt: TGTGCCAGCATCTCGGGACTAGGGCATAGGGTGAACACTGAAGCTTTCTTT
cdr3_aa: CASISGLGHRVNTEAFF

d_call: TRBD2
clone_size: NA
j_call: TRBJ2-1
v_call: TRBV7-9
cdr3_nt: TGTGCCAGCAACGAACCCGGGCTAGCGGGATTGGATGAGCAGTTCTTC
cdr3_aa: CASNEPGLAGLDEQFF

d_call: TRBD2
clone_size: NA
j_call: TRBJ2-3
v_call: TRBV28
cdr3_nt: TGTGCCAGCAGTATCGGGACTAGCGCCACAGATACGCAGTATTTT
cdr3_aa: CASSIGTSATDTQYF

d_call: NA
clone_size: NA
j_call: TRBJ2-2
v_call: TRBV6-5
cdr3_nt: TGTGCCAGCAGCTCAGGGGCCTCCGGGGAGCTGTTTTTT
cdr3_aa: CASSSGASGELFF

d_call: TRBD2
clone_size: NA
j_call: TRBJ2-2
v_call: TRBV7-2
cdr3_nt: TGTGCCAGCAGCTTAATTGGGACTAGTAAGAACACCGGGGAGCTGTTTTTT
cdr3_aa: CASSLIGTSKNTGELFF

d_call: NA
clone_size: NA
j_call: TRBJ1-4
v_call: TRBV4-2
cdr3_nt: TGTGCCAGCAGTCAAGGGGAGAGGGCTAATGAAAAACTGTTTTTT
cdr3_aa: CASSQGERANEKLFF

d_call: TRBD2
clone_size: NA
j_call: TRBJ2-1
v_call: TRBV10-2
cdr3_nt: TGCGCCAGCAGTGACCGGCTAGCGGGGGGCTACAATGAGCAGTTCTTC
cdr3_aa: CASSDRLAGGYNEQFF

d_call: TRBD1
clone_size: NA
j_call: TRBJ2-5
v_call: TRBV28
cdr3_nt: TGTGCCAGCAGTCTGACAGGGAAAGAGACCCAGTACTTC
cdr3_aa: CASSLTGKETQYF

d_call: TRBD1
clone_size: NA
j_call: TRBJ1-6
v_call: TRBV5-1
cdr3_nt: TGCGCCAGCAGCTCAACCCTTAGACAGGGTGGAAGGTCACCCCTCCACTTT
cdr3_aa: CASSSTLRQGGRSPLHF

d_call: NA
clone_size: NA
j_call: TRBJ2-3
v_call: TRBV15
cdr3_nt: TGTGCCACCAGCAGAGATTGGAGGATTGAAACTAGCACAGATACGCAGTATTTT
cdr3_aa: CATSRDWRIETSTDTQYF

d_call: NA
clone_size: NA
j_call: TRBJ1-1
v_call: TRBV7-3
cdr3_nt: TGTGCCAGCAGCTATCAACCGACAGGAATGGTATCCGAAGCTTTCTTT
cdr3_aa: CASSYQPTGMVSEAFF

d_call: TRBD2
clone_size: NA
j_call: TRBJ2-3
v_call: TRBV5-1
cdr3_nt: TGCGCCAGCAGCTCGATAGACGGGGGGGCAGATACGCAGTATTTT
cdr3_aa: CASSSIDGGADTQYF

d_call: NA
clone_size: few
j_call: TRBJ1-2
v_call: TRBV20-1
cdr3_nt: TGCAGTGCTAGCGGTGGCTACACCTTC
cdr3_aa: CSASGGYTF

d_call: NA
clone_size: NA
j_call: TRBJ2-5
v_call: TRBV19
cdr3_nt: TGTGCCAGTAGTCTACAGGGTTCTCGGGAGACCCAGTACTTC
cdr3_aa: CASSLQGSRETQYF

d_call: NA
clone_size: NA
j_call: TRBJ2-5
v_call: TRBV7-9
cdr3_nt: TGTGCCAGCAGCTTTGGCAGGGCAAGCCAAGAGACCCAGTACTTC
cdr3_aa: CASSFGRASQETQYF

d_call: NA
clone_size: NA
j_call: TRBJ1-1
v_call: TRBV10-1
cdr3_nt: TGCGCCACCCAAGGACACACGAACACTGAAGCTTTCTTT
cdr3_aa: CATQGHTNTEAFF

d_call: NA
clone_size: few
j_call: TRBJ1-3
v_call: TRBV10-2
cdr3_nt: TGCGCCAGCAGCAGCGGGGGGAATTCTGGAAACACCATATATTTT
cdr3_aa: CASSSGGNSGNTIYF

d_call: NA
clone_size: NA
j_call: TRBJ2-5
v_call: TRBV12-3/TRBV12-4
cdr3_nt: TGTGCCAGCAGTTGGAGAGAGACCCAGTACTTC
cdr3_aa: CASSWRETQYF

d_call: TRBD2
clone_size: NA
j_call: TRBJ2-3
v_call: TRBV10-3
cdr3_nt: TGTGCCATCCAAGAGGATGGTAGCGGGGTTACGCAGTATTTT
cdr3_aa: CAIQEDGSGVTQYF

d_call: TRBD1
clone_size: NA
j_call: TRBJ2-3
v_call: TRBV2
cdr3_nt: TGTGCCAGCACCAGACAGGGTATAAGCACAGATACGCAGTATTTT
cdr3_aa: CASTRQGISTDTQYF

d_call: NA
clone_size: NA
j_call: TRBJ2-1
v_call: TRBV7-3
cdr3_nt: TGTGCCAGCAGCTTTGGGGAGACCGTCGATGAGCAGTTCTTC
cdr3_aa: CASSFGETVDEQFF

d_call: TRBD2
clone_size: NA
j_call: TRBJ2-7
v_call: TRBV3-1/TRBV3-2
cdr3_nt: TGTGCCAGCAGCCCCTGGACTAGCGGACAGTCCTACGAGCAGTACTTC
cdr3_aa: CASSPWTSGQSYEQYF

d_call: TRBD1
clone_size: NA
j_call: TRBJ2-1
v_call: TRBV7-9
cdr3_nt: TGTGCCAGCAGCTTATCCGGGACAGGGTCCTACAATGAGCAGTTCTTC
cdr3_aa: CASSLSGTGSYNEQFF

d_call: NA
clone_size: few
j_call: TRBJ2-7
v_call: TRBV7-7
cdr3_nt: TGTGCTAGCAGCTTATCGGGAATCGACGAGCAGTACTTC
cdr3_aa: CASSLSGIDEQYF

d_call: TRBD1
clone_size: NA
j_call: TRBJ2-3
v_call: TRBV2
cdr3_nt: TGTGCCAGCAGCCAAGGGGGACAGGGAGCTGATACGCAGTATTTT
cdr3_aa: CASSQGGQGADTQYF

d_call: TRBD1
clone_size: NA
j_call: TRBJ2-7
v_call: TRBV12-5
cdr3_nt: TGTGCTAGTGGTTTGGTACCCGGACAGGGGGGATCCTACGAGCAGTACTTC
cdr3_aa: CASGLVPGQGGSYEQYF

d_call: TRBD2
clone_size: NA
j_call: TRBJ2-7
v_call: TRBV6-2/TRBV6-3
cdr3_nt: TGTGCCAGCAGCCGACTTGGAGCGGGAGGAGGCTACGAGCAGTACTTC
cdr3_aa: CASSRLGAGGGYEQYF

d_call: NA
clone_size: NA
j_call: TRBJ2-7
v_call: TRBV12-3/TRBV12-4
cdr3_nt: TGTGCCAGCAGTACACCCGCCTACGAGCAGTACTTC
cdr3_aa: CASSTPAYEQYF

d_call: TRBD1
clone_size: NA
j_call: TRBJ1-2
v_call: TRBV10-3
cdr3_nt: TGTGCCATCAGTGAGAACCTCGGGACAGGGAAAAGGGGTGACTATGGCTACACCTTC
cdr3_aa: CAISENLGTGKRGDYGYTF

d_call: NA
clone_size: NA
j_call: TRBJ2-7
v_call: TRBV27
cdr3_nt: TGTGCCAGCGGTGGCAATCCTTCCTACGAGCAGTACTTC
cdr3_aa: CASGGNPSYEQYF

d_call: NA
clone_size: NA
j_call: TRBJ1-1
v_call: TRBV6-5
cdr3_nt: TGTGCCAGCAGTTACTCGGCGAGGGTCCTCCGGGGAGCTTTCTTT
cdr3_aa: CASSYSARVLRGAFF

d_call: NA
clone_size: NA
j_call: TRBJ1-5
v_call: TRBV28
cdr3_nt: TGTGCCAGCAGTTCACAGGGCTCGTCCCAGCATTTT
cdr3_aa: CASSSQGSSQHF

d_call: TRBD2
clone_size: once
j_call: TRBJ2-3
v_call: TRBV27
cdr3_nt: TGTGCCAGCAACAAAGCGGGAAGAGATACGCAGTATTTT
cdr3_aa: CASNKAGRDTQYF

d_call: TRBD1
clone_size: NA
j_call: TRBJ2-7
v_call: TRBV3-1/TRBV3-2
cdr3_nt: TGTGCCAGCAGCCAAAGGGACAGGGGCCACGAGCAGTACTTC
cdr3_aa: CASSQRDRGHEQYF

d_call: NA
clone_size: NA
j_call: TRBJ2-3
v_call: TRBV30
cdr3_nt: TGTGCCTGGACAGATAAGAGGTCTGATTTCACAGATACGCAGTATTTT
cdr3_aa: CAWTDKRSDFTDTQYF

d_call: TRBD2
clone_size: NA
j_call: TRBJ2-1
v_call: TRBV24-1
cdr3_nt: TGTGCCACCAGTGATTTAAGCGGGAGCAGGTTCTTC
cdr3_aa: CATSDLSGSRFF

d_call: NA
clone_size: NA
j_call: TRBJ1-1
v_call: TRBV11-2
cdr3_nt: TGTGCCAGCAGTTTCAGGGCAATCGGGGAAGCTTTCTTT
cdr3_aa: CASSFRAIGEAFF

d_call: NA
clone_size: NA
j_call: TRBJ2-1
v_call: TRBV7-7
cdr3_nt: TGTGCTAGCAGCTTAGGCGGGTACTACAATGAGCAGTTCTTC
cdr3_aa: CASSLGGYYNEQFF

d_call: TRBD2
clone_size: NA
j_call: TRBJ2-3
v_call: TRBV10-3
cdr3_nt: TGTGCCATCAGTGAGGATAGCGGGAGGAACACAGATACGCAGTATTTT
cdr3_aa: CAISEDSGRNTDTQYF

d_call: NA
clone_size: few
j_call: TRBJ2-5
v_call: TRBV6-1
cdr3_nt: TGTGCCAGCAGTGAAGCGGCAGAAGCAGGTTTGACCCAGTACTTC
cdr3_aa: CASSEAAEAGLTQYF

d_call: TRBD2
clone_size: NA
j_call: TRBJ2-7
v_call: TRBV28
cdr3_nt: TGTGCCAGCAGTCCGCTAGCGGGAGTCTTCGAGCAGTACTTC
cdr3_aa: CASSPLAGVFEQYF

d_call: NA
clone_size: NA
j_call: TRBJ2-7
v_call: TRBV11-2
cdr3_nt: TGTGCCAGCAGCTTCCCCCCAAACAAAAACGAGCAGTACTTC
cdr3_aa: CASSFPPNKNEQYF

d_call: TRBD1
clone_size: NA
j_call: TRBJ1-1
v_call: TRBV5-1
cdr3_nt: TGCGCCAGCAGCTCTTCCGGGACAGGGAACACTGAAGCTTTCTTT
cdr3_aa: CASSSSGTGNTEAFF

d_call: TRBD1
clone_size: NA
j_call: TRBJ1-3
v_call: TRBV19
cdr3_nt: TGTGCCAGTAGTACCGGACCGGGACAGCCATCTGGAAACACCATATATTTT
cdr3_aa: CASSTGPGQPSGNTIYF

d_call: TRBD2
clone_size: once
j_call: TRBJ2-2
v_call: TRBV24-1
cdr3_nt: TGTGCCACCAGTGTTGAAGGACGGGGGGGGCCCGGGGAGCTGTTTTTT
cdr3_aa: CATSVEGRGGPGELFF

d_call: NA
clone_size: NA
j_call: TRBJ1-1
v_call: TRBV10-1
cdr3_nt: TGCGCCAGCAGTGCCCAGGCGAACACTGAAGCTTTCTTT
cdr3_aa: CASSAQANTEAFF

d_call: NA
clone_size: NA
j_call: TRBJ2-2
v_call: TRBV19
cdr3_nt: TGTGCCAGTAGTATAGAAGGGGGGGTGGCCGGGGAGCTGTTTTTT
cdr3_aa: CASSIEGGVAGELFF

d_call: NA
clone_size: NA
j_call: TRBJ2-7
v_call: TRBV9
cdr3_nt: TGTGCCAGCAGCGTAGGCCCCCTTAGTACCTACGAGCAGTACTTC
cdr3_aa: CASSVGPLSTYEQYF

d_call: NA
clone_size: once
j_call: TRBJ1-2
v_call: TRBV2
cdr3_nt: TGTGCCAGCAGTGCGAGGGGGGGATATGGCTACACCTTC
cdr3_aa: CASSARGGYGYTF